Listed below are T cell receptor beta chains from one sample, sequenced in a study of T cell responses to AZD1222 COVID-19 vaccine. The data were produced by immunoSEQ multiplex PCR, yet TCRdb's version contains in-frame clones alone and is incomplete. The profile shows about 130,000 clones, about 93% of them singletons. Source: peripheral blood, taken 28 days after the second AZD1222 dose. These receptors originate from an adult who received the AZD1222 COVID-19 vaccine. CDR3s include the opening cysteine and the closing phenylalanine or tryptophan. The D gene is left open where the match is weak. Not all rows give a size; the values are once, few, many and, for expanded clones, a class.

cdr3_nt: TGTGCCAGCAGCTTAGGCAGTTTGTTCGGCTACACCTTC
cdr3_aa: CASSLGSLFGYTF
v_call: TRBV7-9
j_call: TRBJ1-2
d_call: .
clone_size: .

cdr3_nt: TGTGCCATCAGTGAGTCGCGTAGGTCCGTCTCCTACGAGCAGTACTTC
cdr3_aa: CAISESRRSVSYEQYF
v_call: TRBV10-3
j_call: TRBJ2-7
d_call: .
clone_size: once

cdr3_nt: TGTGCCAGCAGTTACCTGGGCGGGGTTGAAGCTTTCTTT
cdr3_aa: CASSYLGGVEAFF
v_call: TRBV6-5
j_call: TRBJ1-1
d_call: .
clone_size: .

cdr3_nt: TGTGCCAGCAGTTACAGGGGGCGCAGTCTTAGCACCGGGGAGCTGTTTTTT
cdr3_aa: CASSYRGRSLSTGELFF
v_call: TRBV2
j_call: TRBJ2-2
d_call: TRBD1
clone_size: .

cdr3_nt: TGTGCCAGCACCCTGAACCCTGGAGCTAACTATGGCTACACCTTC
cdr3_aa: CASTLNPGANYGYTF
v_call: TRBV6-5
j_call: TRBJ1-2
d_call: .
clone_size: .

cdr3_nt: TGTGCCAGTAGTGTACAGGGGACTAGGGAGCTGTTTTTT
cdr3_aa: CASSVQGTRELFF
v_call: TRBV19
j_call: TRBJ2-2
d_call: .
clone_size: .

cdr3_nt: TGTGCCAGCAGCCGGATAGCGGGGATTGAGACCCAGTACTTC
cdr3_aa: CASSRIAGIETQYF
v_call: TRBV4-2
j_call: TRBJ2-5
d_call: TRBD2
clone_size: .

cdr3_nt: TGTGCCAGCAGCTCCAGGACAGGCCGAGTCTGGGACACTGAAGCTTTCTTT
cdr3_aa: CASSSRTGRVWDTEAFF
v_call: TRBV7-9
j_call: TRBJ1-1
d_call: TRBD1
clone_size: .

cdr3_nt: TGTGCCAGCAGTTTAAGACAGCTAAATGAGCAGTTCTTC
cdr3_aa: CASSLRQLNEQFF
v_call: TRBV12-3/TRBV12-4
j_call: TRBJ2-1
d_call: .
clone_size: .

cdr3_nt: TGTGCCAGCAGTTACGGGGGGTTATCGGGCTCCTACGAGCAGTACTTC
cdr3_aa: CASSYGGLSGSYEQYF
v_call: TRBV6-5
j_call: TRBJ2-7
d_call: .
clone_size: .

cdr3_nt: TGTGCCAGCAGTTACCGCCCGGGGGGAGCTAATGAAAAACTGTTTTTT
cdr3_aa: CASSYRPGGANEKLFF
v_call: TRBV7-2
j_call: TRBJ1-4
d_call: .
clone_size: few

cdr3_nt: TGTGCCAGCAGTGAATGGTGGCAGGGGATCAGGAATGAGCAGTTCTTC
cdr3_aa: CASSEWWQGIRNEQFF
v_call: TRBV6-1
j_call: TRBJ2-1
d_call: .
clone_size: .

cdr3_nt: TGTGCCAGCACTAGACAAAGCCAAGCTGAAAAACTGTTTTTT
cdr3_aa: CASTRQSQAEKLFF
v_call: TRBV11-2
j_call: TRBJ1-4
d_call: .
clone_size: .

cdr3_nt: TGTGCCAGCAGCATAAACCCGGGACAGGGGGAATACGAGCAGTACTTC
cdr3_aa: CASSINPGQGEYEQYF
v_call: TRBV5-5
j_call: TRBJ2-7
d_call: TRBD1
clone_size: .

cdr3_nt: TGCGCCAGCAGCCAAGCGCGGGGGAGCAATCAGCCCCAGCATTTT
cdr3_aa: CASSQARGSNQPQHF
v_call: TRBV4-3
j_call: TRBJ1-5
d_call: .
clone_size: .

cdr3_nt: TGCGCCAGCAGCCAAAACCCGGCGACGGTCGATACTAATTCACCCCTCCACTTT
cdr3_aa: CASSQNPATVDTNSPLHF
v_call: TRBV4-1
j_call: TRBJ1-6
d_call: .
clone_size: .

cdr3_nt: TGTGCCAGCAGCCCCGCCCGCGGGGCCCTAAATGAGCAGTTCTTC
cdr3_aa: CASSPARGALNEQFF
v_call: TRBV7-2
j_call: TRBJ2-1
d_call: .
clone_size: .

cdr3_nt: TGTGCCAGTAAAATTTCAGACCCGCTGGACACTGAAGCTTTCTTT
cdr3_aa: CASKISDPLDTEAFF
v_call: TRBV19
j_call: TRBJ1-1
d_call: .
clone_size: .

cdr3_nt: TGTGCCAGTAGTGCGGGAGTTACCGGGGAGCTGTTTTTT
cdr3_aa: CASSAGVTGELFF
v_call: TRBV19
j_call: TRBJ2-2
d_call: TRBD2
clone_size: .

cdr3_nt: TGTGCCAGCAGCTTAGGGACGTTGGGGGCCTACGAGCAGTACTTC
cdr3_aa: CASSLGTLGAYEQYF
v_call: TRBV7-3
j_call: TRBJ2-7
d_call: .
clone_size: .

cdr3_nt: TGTGCCAGTAGTATCTGGGGAGGAGAGCAGCCCCAGCATTTT
cdr3_aa: CASSIWGGEQPQHF
v_call: TRBV19
j_call: TRBJ1-5
d_call: .
clone_size: .

cdr3_nt: TGTGCCAGCAGCCAGACCGGGACTAGCGGGGGGAGCATTCAGTACTTC
cdr3_aa: CASSQTGTSGGSIQYF
v_call: TRBV3-1/TRBV3-2
j_call: TRBJ2-4
d_call: TRBD2
clone_size: .

cdr3_nt: TGCAGCGTTGTCGGGGGTCGGTCCTACGAGCAGTACTTC
cdr3_aa: CSVVGGRSYEQYF
v_call: TRBV29-1
j_call: TRBJ2-7
d_call: .
clone_size: .

cdr3_nt: TGTGCCAGCAGCGCCTACACCGGACAGGGGTCTTCCGGGGAGCTGTTTTTT
cdr3_aa: CASSAYTGQGSSGELFF
v_call: TRBV14
j_call: TRBJ2-2
d_call: TRBD1
clone_size: few

cdr3_nt: TGTGCCAGTACTGACCAAGGGGGACAGGGGGCCTATCAGCCCCAGCATTTT
cdr3_aa: CASTDQGGQGAYQPQHF
v_call: TRBV19
j_call: TRBJ1-5
d_call: TRBD1
clone_size: .

cdr3_nt: TGTGCCAGCAGTTTTAAGGGCGGGACTGAAGCTTTCTTT
cdr3_aa: CASSFKGGTEAFF
v_call: TRBV12-3/TRBV12-4
j_call: TRBJ1-1
d_call: .
clone_size: .

cdr3_nt: TGCGCCAGCAGCTTGGAGGGGGCGAGGGAGACCCAGTACTTC
cdr3_aa: CASSLEGARETQYF
v_call: TRBV5-1
j_call: TRBJ2-5
d_call: TRBD1
clone_size: .

cdr3_nt: TGCGCCAGCAGCCAAGAACAGAGTAGCACAGATACGCAGTATTTT
cdr3_aa: CASSQEQSSTDTQYF
v_call: TRBV4-1
j_call: TRBJ2-3
d_call: .
clone_size: .

cdr3_nt: TGTGCCAGTAGTATAGCGGAGAACACTGAAGCTTTCTTT
cdr3_aa: CASSIAENTEAFF
v_call: TRBV19
j_call: TRBJ1-1
d_call: .
clone_size: .

cdr3_nt: TGTGCCAGCAGTTTTATTCGACACCCGAACACTGAAGCTTTCTTT
cdr3_aa: CASSFIRHPNTEAFF
v_call: TRBV7-8
j_call: TRBJ1-1
d_call: .
clone_size: .

cdr3_nt: TGTGCCAGCCGAGTAGCGGGGGGGCCTCATGAGCAGTTCTTC
cdr3_aa: CASRVAGGPHEQFF
v_call: TRBV6-5
j_call: TRBJ2-1
d_call: TRBD2
clone_size: once

cdr3_nt: TGTGCCTGGAGTCCAAGCGGGGGGGCGTTCAATGAGCAGTTCTTC
cdr3_aa: CAWSPSGGAFNEQFF
v_call: TRBV30
j_call: TRBJ2-1
d_call: TRBD2
clone_size: .

cdr3_nt: TGTGCCAGCATGGGGACAGGGGCCCCCGGGGAGCTGTTTTTT
cdr3_aa: CASMGTGAPGELFF
v_call: TRBV7-3
j_call: TRBJ2-2
d_call: TRBD1
clone_size: .

cdr3_nt: TGTGCCAGTGCTAGCTCCTACGAGCAGTACTTC
cdr3_aa: CASASSYEQYF
v_call: TRBV6-6
j_call: TRBJ2-7
d_call: .
clone_size: .

cdr3_nt: TGCGCCAGCAGCCAAGCAGGGGGCGCGGGGAATGAGCAGTTCTTC
cdr3_aa: CASSQAGGAGNEQFF
v_call: TRBV4-3
j_call: TRBJ2-1
d_call: TRBD1
clone_size: once

cdr3_nt: TGTGCCAGCTCACCACGCGAGACAGCTAACACTGAAGCTTTCTTT
cdr3_aa: CASSPRETANTEAFF
v_call: TRBV18
j_call: TRBJ1-1
d_call: .
clone_size: once

cdr3_nt: TGTGCCAGCAGCGTAGCGGGGGGGCCTGGAAACACCATATATTTT
cdr3_aa: CASSVAGGPGNTIYF
v_call: TRBV9
j_call: TRBJ1-3
d_call: .
clone_size: .

cdr3_nt: TGTGCCAGTAGTATGTCCGGAAACTTGAACACTGAAGCTTTCTTT
cdr3_aa: CASSMSGNLNTEAFF
v_call: TRBV19
j_call: TRBJ1-1
d_call: .
clone_size: .

cdr3_nt: TGTGCCAGCAGCGGAGACAGGGTAGCTTTGTTCTTC
cdr3_aa: CASSGDRVALFF
v_call: TRBV5-5
j_call: TRBJ2-1
d_call: TRBD1
clone_size: .

cdr3_nt: TGTGCCAGCAGTTACTTCTCTCGGCTGAACACTGAAGCTTTCTTT
cdr3_aa: CASSYFSRLNTEAFF
v_call: TRBV6-5
j_call: TRBJ1-1
d_call: .
clone_size: few

cdr3_nt: TGTGCCAGCAGCTACCCCGGGACAGTCTACAATGAGCAGTTCTTC
cdr3_aa: CASSYPGTVYNEQFF
v_call: TRBV11-3
j_call: TRBJ2-1
d_call: TRBD1
clone_size: once

cdr3_nt: TGTGCCAGCAGCTTAGCGGTGGGCTCCTACGAGCAGTACTTC
cdr3_aa: CASSLAVGSYEQYF
v_call: TRBV13
j_call: TRBJ2-7
d_call: .
clone_size: .

cdr3_nt: TGTGCCTGGACCCACAGTCATACGCAGTATTTT
cdr3_aa: CAWTHSHTQYF
v_call: TRBV30
j_call: TRBJ2-3
d_call: .
clone_size: .

cdr3_nt: TGTGCCAGCAGCTGGGGAACAGGAACAAATGAGCAGTTCTTC
cdr3_aa: CASSWGTGTNEQFF
v_call: TRBV7-3
j_call: TRBJ2-1
d_call: .
clone_size: .

cdr3_nt: TGCGCCAGCAGCCAAGAAGCCCGGGGACTCGGGAATGAGCAGTTCTTC
cdr3_aa: CASSQEARGLGNEQFF
v_call: TRBV4-3
j_call: TRBJ2-1
d_call: .
clone_size: .

cdr3_nt: TGTGCCAGCAGCTTTCCCCCTTCCTACGAGCAGTACTTC
cdr3_aa: CASSFPPSYEQYF
v_call: TRBV5-4
j_call: TRBJ2-7
d_call: .
clone_size: .

cdr3_nt: TGTGCCAGCAGCCAAGGGGCCTCTAATGGCTACACCTTC
cdr3_aa: CASSQGASNGYTF
v_call: TRBV4-2
j_call: TRBJ1-2
d_call: .
clone_size: .

cdr3_nt: TGTGCCAGTAGCATGGGTTATAATGAAAAACTGTTTTTT
cdr3_aa: CASSMGYNEKLFF
v_call: TRBV19
j_call: TRBJ1-4
d_call: .
clone_size: .

cdr3_nt: TGTGCCTGGAGTGGACAGGGCGGCTACACCTTC
cdr3_aa: CAWSGQGGYTF
v_call: TRBV30
j_call: TRBJ1-2
d_call: TRBD1
clone_size: .

cdr3_nt: TGTGCCAGCAGTTACACAGGGAAGCTTGGCTACACCTTC
cdr3_aa: CASSYTGKLGYTF
v_call: TRBV12-3/TRBV12-4
j_call: TRBJ1-2
d_call: .
clone_size: .

cdr3_nt: TGTGCCAGCAGTTACTCGGTCCGGGTTTCTGAAGCTTTCTTT
cdr3_aa: CASSYSVRVSEAFF
v_call: TRBV6-5
j_call: TRBJ1-1
d_call: .
clone_size: .